The 11 T cell receptor beta chains below were found in one sample sequenced in a study of blood T cell repertoires in COVID-19. TCRdb keeps only in-frame clones here, not all; method: immunoSEQ multiplex PCR. Among 150,000 to 200,000 clones, about 81% were seen once, and the ten largest hold more than 7.5%. The specimen sequenced was peripheral blood. The receptors were gathered from a woman between 65 and 79 years old with acute or convalescent COVID-19.

The rearrangement uses TRBV4-3 and TRBJ1-4; no definite D call. The V gene lost 0 bases and the J gene lost 6 bases, with 17 bases spanning the gap. The germline gives CDR1 LGHNA, CDR2 YSLEER. The CDR3 runs to 17 residues. The CDR3 protein is CASSQEGYMGRDEKLFF. The DNA for the CDR3 is TGCGCCAGCAGCCAAGAGGGGTATATGGGGAGGGATGAAAAACTGTTTTTT.

The J gene is TRBJ1-6, the V gene TRBV30; D gene uncertain. This CDR3 is built from 15 residues. The V gene's germline CDR1 is GTSNPN and CDR2 SVGIG (reference sequence). V lost 2 bases and J 3 bases, leaving 11 bases between the germline ends. CDR3 sequence: CAWSTGVHYNSPLHF. The CDR3 region has the DNA TGTGCCTGGAGTACCGGGGTTCACTATAATTCACCCCTCCACTTT. Drawing the rest from reference TRBV30 and TRBJ1-6, the complete variable domain is SQTIHQWPATLVQPVGSPLSLECTVEGTSNPNLYWYRQAAGRGLQLLFYSVGIGQISSEVPQNLSASRPQDRQFILSSKKLLLSDSGFYLCAWSTGVHYNSPLHFGNGTRLTVT.

The chain couples TRBV5-1 to TRBJ2-3; D is perhaps TRBD1 (6 bases). Germline CDR1 SGHRS, CDR2 YFSETQ. The CDR3 loop spans 14 amino acids. Trimming shortened V by 2 bases and J by 0 bases, and 7 bases separated the two germline ends. CDR3 region: CASSLTGSTDTQYF. CDR3 in DNA: TGCGCCAGCAGCTTAACAGGGAGCACAGATACGCAGTATTTT.

This chain joins TRBV4-1 and TRBJ1-1; D is perhaps TRBD1 (6 bases). The CDR3 runs 15 residues. V was pared by 1 base and J by 1 base, with 10 bases between. Germline V gives CDR1 MGHRA, CDR2 YSYEKL. The CDR3 reads CASSQVGGKNTEAFF. The CDR3, as DNA: TGCGCCAGCAGCCAAGTAGGGGGAAAGAACACTGAAGCTTTCTTT.

This clone occurred a few times. V is TRBV6-2 or TRBV6-3 and J is TRBJ1-1; no reliable D call. This CDR3 region has 14 residues. Trimming shortened V by 2 bases and J by 2 bases, and 9 bases separated the two germline ends. Germline CDR1 and CDR2: MNHEY and SVGEGT. The CDR3 protein is CASSYVRGNTEAFF. The DNA for the CDR3 is TGTGCCAGCAGTTACGTCCGGGGTAACACTGAAGCTTTCTTT.

Here the CDR3 reads CASSPSASGLNEQFF. CDR3 DNA sequence: TGTGCCAGCTCACCATCAGCTAGCGGACTAAATGAGCAGTTCTTC. The chain uses TRBV18 and TRBJ2-1; 7 nucleotides agree with TRBD2. Germline CDR1 is KGHSH and CDR2 is LQKENI. The ends lost 2 bases at V and 7 bases at J; junction bases unmatched: 8. The CDR3 runs to 15 residues. Variable domain in full (rest from reference TRBV18 and TRBJ2-1): NAGVMQNPRHLVRRRGQEARLRCSPMKGHSHVYWYRQLPEEGLKFMVYLQKENIIDESGMPKERFSAEFPKEGPSILRIQQVVRGDSAAYFCASSPSASGLNEQFFGPGTRLTVL.

The chain joins TRBV7-9 to TRBJ1-5; no definite D call. V lost 3 bases and J lost 7, with 7 bases in between. Germline CDR1 is SEHNR and CDR2 is FQNEAQ (reference sequence). This CDR3 is built from 12 residues. CDR3 amino acids: CASSFGEQPQHF. The CDR3, as DNA: TGTGCCAGCAGCTTCGGGGAACAGCCCCAGCATTTT.

The chain joins TRBV10-1 to TRBJ2-3, with D possibly TRBD2 on 5 matching bases. Germline V gives CDR1 WNHNN, CDR2 SYGVQD (reference sequence). This CDR3 spans 18 amino acids. Trimming took off 4 bases at V and 1 base at J, with 21 bases between the two ends. The CDR3 coding sequence is TGCGCCAGCAGTGGTCCTGCTGGAGGATCCTTCGGCACAGATACGCAGTATTTT. Protein: CASSGPAGGSFGTDTQYF.

The rearrangement links TRBV7-9 to TRBJ2-1, with 12 positions matching TRBD2. Germline CDR1 SEHNR, CDR2 FQNEAQ (reference sequence). After removal of 5 bases from V and 12 bases from J, the junction contained 17 bases not matched to a gene. The CDR3 has 17 amino acids. CDR3 nucleotides: TGTGCCAGCAGCGCCCGACTAGCGGGGGACCACACAATGAGGCAGTTCTTC. Amino acid sequence: CASSARLAGDHTMRQFF.

The V gene is TRBV9, the J gene TRBJ2-1; 10 bases are a match to TRBD2. V was pared by 0 bases and J by 6 bases, with 6 bases of the junction left unmatched. There are 16 residues in the CDR3. Germline CDR1 reads SGDLS; CDR2 reads YYNGEE. CDR3 amino acids: CASSVAGLAALNEQFF. The CDR3 region has the DNA TGTGCCAGCAGCGTAGCCGGACTAGCGGCACTCAATGAGCAGTTCTTC.

The rearrangement uses TRBV3-1 (or the pseudogene TRBV3-2) and TRBJ2-1; D is perhaps TRBD2 (6 bases). Per germline, CDR1 LGHDT and CDR2 YNNKEL (reference sequence). The CDR3 runs to 17 residues. Trimming cost V 0 bases and J 1 base, with 13 bases left between them. The CDR3, as DNA: TGTGCCAGCAGCCAAGATGGGGCGGGGAGTTCCTACAATGAGCAGTTCTTC. Translation gives CASSQDGAGSSYNEQFF.